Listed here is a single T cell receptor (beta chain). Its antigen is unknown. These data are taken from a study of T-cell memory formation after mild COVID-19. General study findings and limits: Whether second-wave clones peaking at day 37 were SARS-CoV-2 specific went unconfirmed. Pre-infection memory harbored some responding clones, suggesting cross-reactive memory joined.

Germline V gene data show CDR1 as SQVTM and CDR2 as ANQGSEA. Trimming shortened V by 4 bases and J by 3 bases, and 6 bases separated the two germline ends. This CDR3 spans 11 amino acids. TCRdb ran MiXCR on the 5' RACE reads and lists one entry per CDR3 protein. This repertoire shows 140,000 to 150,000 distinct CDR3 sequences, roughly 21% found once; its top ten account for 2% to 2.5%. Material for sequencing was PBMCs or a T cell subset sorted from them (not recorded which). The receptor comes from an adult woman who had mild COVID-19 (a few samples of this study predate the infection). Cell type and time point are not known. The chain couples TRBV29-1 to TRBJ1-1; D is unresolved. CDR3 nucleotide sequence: TGCAGCGTTGCCTCCCACACTGAAGCTTTCTTT. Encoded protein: CSVASHTEAFF.